This TCR beta chain appears in the sequencing data of a study of shared clonotypes between healthy human individuals. Study-level findings and limits: The study generally estimated greater richness for naive than memory subsets. For naive CD4 cells, 4% to 6% of clonotypes were shared across a handful of donors.

In regard to this clone: The antigen remains unidentified.

The assay was immunoSEQ multiplex PCR, and TCRdb's table has in-frame clones only and misses some. The repertoire holds fewer than 700,000 clones, with around 95% as singletons. Terminally differentiated effector memory CD45RA+ cells were excluded by CCR7 positive selection of CD45RO-negative cells. The donors were adults (healthy and HIV-negative) with no recent acute infections or vaccinations. This CDR3 is built from 14 residues. The germline gives CDR1 SEHNR, CDR2 FQNEAQ (reference sequence). Between the trimmed V and J ends, which lost 2 bases and 2 bases, there was a span of 9 bases. This receptor was taken from a woman aged 25 to 39 in good health. The sequencing sample was made of naive CD8+ T cells sorted from blood. The rearrangement uses TRBV7-9 and TRBJ1-1; D is unresolved. CDR3 residues: CASSLSSGNTEAFF. The CDR3 coding sequence is TGTGCCAGCAGCTTATCGTCGGGTAACACTGAAGCTTTCTTT. Together with reference TRBV7-9 and TRBJ1-1, the CDR3 gives the full variable domain: DTGVSQNPRHKITKRGQNVTFRCDPISEHNRLYWYRQTLGQGPEFLTYFQNEAQLEKSRLLSDRFSAERPKGSFSTLEIQRTEQGDSAMYLCASSLSSGNTEAFFGQGTRLTVV.